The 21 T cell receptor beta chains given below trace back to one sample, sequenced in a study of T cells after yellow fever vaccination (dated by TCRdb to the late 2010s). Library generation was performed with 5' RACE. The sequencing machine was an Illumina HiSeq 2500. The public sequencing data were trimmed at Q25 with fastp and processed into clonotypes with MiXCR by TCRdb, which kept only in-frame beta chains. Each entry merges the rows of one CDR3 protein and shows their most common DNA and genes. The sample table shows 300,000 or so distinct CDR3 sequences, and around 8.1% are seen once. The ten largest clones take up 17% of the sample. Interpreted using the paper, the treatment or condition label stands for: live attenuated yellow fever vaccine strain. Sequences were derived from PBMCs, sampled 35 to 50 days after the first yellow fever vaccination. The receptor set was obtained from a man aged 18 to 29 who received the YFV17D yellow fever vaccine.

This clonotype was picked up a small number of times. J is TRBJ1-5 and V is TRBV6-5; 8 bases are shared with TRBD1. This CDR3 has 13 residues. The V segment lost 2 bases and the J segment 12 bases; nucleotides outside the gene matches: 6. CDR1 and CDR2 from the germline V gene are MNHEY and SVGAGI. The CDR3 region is CASSYLRQGNQHF. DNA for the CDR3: TGTGCCAGCAGTTACCTACGACAGGGGAACCAGCATTTT.

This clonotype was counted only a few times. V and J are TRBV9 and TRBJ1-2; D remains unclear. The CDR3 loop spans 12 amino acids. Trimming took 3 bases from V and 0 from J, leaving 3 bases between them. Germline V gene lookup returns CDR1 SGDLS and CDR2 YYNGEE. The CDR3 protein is CASSATNYGYTF. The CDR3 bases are TGTGCCAGCAGCGCCACTAACTATGGCTACACCTTC.

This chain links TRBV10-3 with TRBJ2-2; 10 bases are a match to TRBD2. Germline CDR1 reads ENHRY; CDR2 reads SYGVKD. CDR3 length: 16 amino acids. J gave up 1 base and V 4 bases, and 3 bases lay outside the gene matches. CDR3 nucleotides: TGTGCCATCAGTGCGCTAGCGGGGGTGAACACCGGGGAGCTGTTTTTT. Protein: CAISALAGVNTGELFF.

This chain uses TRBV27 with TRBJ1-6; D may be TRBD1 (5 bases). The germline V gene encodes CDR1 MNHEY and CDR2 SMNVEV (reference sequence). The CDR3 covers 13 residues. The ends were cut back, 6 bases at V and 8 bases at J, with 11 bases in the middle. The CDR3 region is CASRWGGDSPLHF. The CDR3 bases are TGTGCCAGCAGGTGGGGGGGTGATTCACCCCTCCACTTT.

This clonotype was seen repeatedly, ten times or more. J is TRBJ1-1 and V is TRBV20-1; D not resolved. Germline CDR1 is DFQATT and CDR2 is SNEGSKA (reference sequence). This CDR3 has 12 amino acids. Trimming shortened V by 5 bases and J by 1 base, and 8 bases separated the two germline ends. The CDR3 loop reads CSALGGNTEAFF. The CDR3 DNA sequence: TGCAGTGCTCTCGGCGGGAACACTGAAGCTTTCTTT.

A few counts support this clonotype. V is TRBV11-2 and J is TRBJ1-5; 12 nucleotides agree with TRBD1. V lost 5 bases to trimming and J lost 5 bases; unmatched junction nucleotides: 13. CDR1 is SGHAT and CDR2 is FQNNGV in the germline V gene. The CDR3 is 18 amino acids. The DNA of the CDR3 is TGTGCCAGCAGCCCCCGGTTTGGGACAGGGGGCGGGGATCAGCCCCAGCATTTT. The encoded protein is CASSPRFGTGGGDQPQHF.

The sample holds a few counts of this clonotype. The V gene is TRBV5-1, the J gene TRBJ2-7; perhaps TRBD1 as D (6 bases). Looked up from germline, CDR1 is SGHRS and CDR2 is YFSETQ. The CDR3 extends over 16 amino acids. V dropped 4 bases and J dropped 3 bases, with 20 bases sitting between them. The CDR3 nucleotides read TGCGCCAGCAGCCGGACAATAACAGGGATTGACTACGAGCAGTACTTC. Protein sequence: CASSRTITGIDYEQYF.

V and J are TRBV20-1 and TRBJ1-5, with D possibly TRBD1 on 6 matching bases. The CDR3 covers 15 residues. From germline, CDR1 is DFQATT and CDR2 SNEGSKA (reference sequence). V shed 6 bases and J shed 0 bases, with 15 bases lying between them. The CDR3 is CSARGGDYSNQPQHF. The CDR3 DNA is TGCAGTGCGAGGGGGGGGGATTATAGCAATCAGCCCCAGCATTTT.

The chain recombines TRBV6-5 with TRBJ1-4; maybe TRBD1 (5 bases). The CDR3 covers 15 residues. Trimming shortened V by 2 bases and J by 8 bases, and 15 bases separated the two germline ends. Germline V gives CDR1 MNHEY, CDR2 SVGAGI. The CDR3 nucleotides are TGTGCCAGCAGTTACAACACCGGGGCCCGGGAAAAACTGTTTTTT. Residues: CASSYNTGAREKLFF.

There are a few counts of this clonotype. The CDR3 reads CASSQEGRKGPTNYGYTF. The CDR3 DNA follows: TGCGCCAGCAGCCAAGAAGGCAGGAAGGGCCCGACTAACTATGGCTACACCTTC. J is TRBJ1-2 and V is TRBV4-1; D gene uncertain. The germline V gene encodes CDR1 MGHRA and CDR2 YSYEKL. This CDR3 contains 18 residues. The V gene lost 0 bases and the J gene lost 0 bases, with 17 bases spanning the gap.

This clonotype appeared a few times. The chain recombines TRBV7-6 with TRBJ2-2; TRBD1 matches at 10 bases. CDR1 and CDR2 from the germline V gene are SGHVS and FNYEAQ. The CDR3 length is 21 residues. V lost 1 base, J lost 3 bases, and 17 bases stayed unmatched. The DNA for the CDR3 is TGTGCCAGCAGCTTAGTTATTGGGACAGGGGAGGTCGAATACTACACCGGGGAGCTGTTTTTT. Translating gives CASSLVIGTGEVEYYTGELFF.

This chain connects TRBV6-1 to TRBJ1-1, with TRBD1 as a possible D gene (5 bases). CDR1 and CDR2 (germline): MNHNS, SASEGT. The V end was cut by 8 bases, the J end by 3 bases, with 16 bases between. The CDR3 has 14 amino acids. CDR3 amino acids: CASQKTRGDTEAFF. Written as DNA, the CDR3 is TGTGCCAGCCAAAAGACTAGGGGAGACACTGAAGCTTTCTTT.

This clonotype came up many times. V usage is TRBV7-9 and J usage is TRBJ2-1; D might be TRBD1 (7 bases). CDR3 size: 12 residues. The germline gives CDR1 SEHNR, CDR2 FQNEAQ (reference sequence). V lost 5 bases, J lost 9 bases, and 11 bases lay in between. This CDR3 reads CASSQGGGEQFF. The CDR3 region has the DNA TGTGCCAGCAGCCAGGGGGGCGGTGAGCAGTTCTTC.

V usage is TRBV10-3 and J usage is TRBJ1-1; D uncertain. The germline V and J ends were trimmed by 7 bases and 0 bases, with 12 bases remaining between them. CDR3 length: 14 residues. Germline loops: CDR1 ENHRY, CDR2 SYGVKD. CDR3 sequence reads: CAITRDPMNTEAFF. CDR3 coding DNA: TGTGCCATCACCAGAGACCCCATGAACACTGAAGCTTTCTTT.

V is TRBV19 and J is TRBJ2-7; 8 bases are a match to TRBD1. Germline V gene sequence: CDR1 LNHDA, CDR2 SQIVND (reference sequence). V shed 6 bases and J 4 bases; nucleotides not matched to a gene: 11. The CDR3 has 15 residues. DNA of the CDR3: TGTGCCAGTAGCCGGACGGGAACAGGGGGGTACGAGCAGTACTTC. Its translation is CASSRTGTGGYEQYF.

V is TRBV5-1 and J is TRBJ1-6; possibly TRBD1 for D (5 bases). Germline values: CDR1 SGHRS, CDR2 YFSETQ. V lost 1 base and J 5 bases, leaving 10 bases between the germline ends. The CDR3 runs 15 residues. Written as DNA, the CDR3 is TGCGCCAGCAGCTTGTTGGACACTGATAATTCACCCCTCCACTTT. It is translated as CASSLLDTDNSPLHF.

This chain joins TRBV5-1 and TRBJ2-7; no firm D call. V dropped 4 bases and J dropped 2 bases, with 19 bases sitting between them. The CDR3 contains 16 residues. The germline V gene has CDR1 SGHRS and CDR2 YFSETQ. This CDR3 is CASSLTLGIKTYEQYF. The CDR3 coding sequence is TGCGCCAGCAGCCTGACGTTGGGAATAAAGACCTACGAGCAGTACTTC. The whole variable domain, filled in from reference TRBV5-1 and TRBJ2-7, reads KAGVTQTPRYLIKTRGQQVTLSCSPISGHRSVSWYQQTPGQGLQFLFEYFSETQRNKGNFPGRFSGRQFSNSRSEMNVSTLELGDSALYLCASSLTLGIKTYEQYFGPGTRLTVT.

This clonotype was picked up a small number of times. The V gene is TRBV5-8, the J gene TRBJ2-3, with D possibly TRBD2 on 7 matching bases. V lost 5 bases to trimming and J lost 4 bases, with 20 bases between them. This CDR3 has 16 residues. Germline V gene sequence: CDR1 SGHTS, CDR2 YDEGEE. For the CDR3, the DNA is TGTGCCAGCAGTCTGGGGGGGGGGCCTTCGGCAGATACGCAGTATTTT. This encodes CASSLGGGPSADTQYF.

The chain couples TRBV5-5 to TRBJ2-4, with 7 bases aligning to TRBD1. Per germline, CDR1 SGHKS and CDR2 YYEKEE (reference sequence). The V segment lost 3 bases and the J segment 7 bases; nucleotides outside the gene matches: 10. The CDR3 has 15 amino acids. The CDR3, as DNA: TGTGCCAGCAGCTGGGCAGGGGGTGGACTGAACATTCAGTACTTC. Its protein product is CASSWAGGGLNIQYF.

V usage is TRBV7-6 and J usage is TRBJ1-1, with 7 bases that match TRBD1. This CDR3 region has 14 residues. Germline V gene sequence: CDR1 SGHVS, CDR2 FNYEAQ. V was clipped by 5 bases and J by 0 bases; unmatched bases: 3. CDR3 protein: CASSGQELNTEAFF. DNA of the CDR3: TGTGCCAGCAGCGGACAGGAGCTGAACACTGAAGCTTTCTTT. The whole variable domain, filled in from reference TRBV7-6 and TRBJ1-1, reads GAGVSQSPRYKVTKRGQDVALRCDPISGHVSLYWYRQALGQGPEFLTYFNYEAQQDKSGLPNDRFSAERPEGSISTLTIQRTEQRDSAMYRCASSGQELNTEAFFGQGTRLTVV.

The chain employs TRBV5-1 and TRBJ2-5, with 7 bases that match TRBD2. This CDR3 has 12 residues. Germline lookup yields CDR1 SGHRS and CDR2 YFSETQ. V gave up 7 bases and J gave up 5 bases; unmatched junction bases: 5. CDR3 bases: TGCGCCAGCTCCGCGGGAGCGGAGACCCAGTACTTC. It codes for CASSAGAETQYF.